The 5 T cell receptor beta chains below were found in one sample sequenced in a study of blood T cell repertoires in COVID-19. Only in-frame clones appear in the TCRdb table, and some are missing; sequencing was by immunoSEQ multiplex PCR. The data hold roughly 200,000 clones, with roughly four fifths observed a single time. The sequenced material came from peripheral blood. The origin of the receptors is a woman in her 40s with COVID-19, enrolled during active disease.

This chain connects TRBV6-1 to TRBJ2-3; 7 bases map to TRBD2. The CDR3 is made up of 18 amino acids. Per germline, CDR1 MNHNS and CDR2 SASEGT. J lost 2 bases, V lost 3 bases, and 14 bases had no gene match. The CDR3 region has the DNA TGTGCCAGCAGTGATCCGCCCGGGGGAGCGGGACTCACAGATACGCAGTATTTT. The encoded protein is CASSDPPGGAGLTDTQYF.

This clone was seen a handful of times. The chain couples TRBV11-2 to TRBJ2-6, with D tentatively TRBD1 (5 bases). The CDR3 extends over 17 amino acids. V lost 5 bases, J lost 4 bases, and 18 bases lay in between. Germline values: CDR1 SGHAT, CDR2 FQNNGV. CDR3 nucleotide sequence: TGTGCCAGCAGCAAGACGCAGGGTCCTCTGGGGGCCAACGTCCTGACTTTC. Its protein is CASSKTQGPLGANVLTF. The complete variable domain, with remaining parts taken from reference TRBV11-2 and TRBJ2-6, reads EAGVAQSPRYKIIEKRQSVAFWCNPISGHATLYWYQQILGQGPKLLIQFQNNGVVDDSQLPKDRFSAERLKGVDSTLKIQPAKLEDSAVYLCASSKTQGPLGANVLTFGAGSRLTVL.

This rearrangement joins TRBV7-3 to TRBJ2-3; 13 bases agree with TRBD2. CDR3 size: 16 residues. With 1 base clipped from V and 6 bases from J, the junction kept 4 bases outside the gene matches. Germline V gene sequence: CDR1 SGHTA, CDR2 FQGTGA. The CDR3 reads CASSLKGTSGVDTQYF. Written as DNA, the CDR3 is TGTGCCAGCAGCTTAAAGGGGACTAGCGGGGTTGATACGCAGTATTTT.

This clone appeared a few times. The CDR3, as DNA: TGTGCCAGCTCACCCGATCAGGGATATGGCTACACCTTC. This gives the protein CASSPDQGYGYTF. The chain has TRBV18 and TRBJ1-2; the D gene is possibly TRBD1 (5 bases). CDR3 length equals 13 residues. Trimming cost V 3 bases and J 5 bases, with 10 bases left between them. The germline CDR1 and CDR2 sequences are KGHSH and LQKENI.

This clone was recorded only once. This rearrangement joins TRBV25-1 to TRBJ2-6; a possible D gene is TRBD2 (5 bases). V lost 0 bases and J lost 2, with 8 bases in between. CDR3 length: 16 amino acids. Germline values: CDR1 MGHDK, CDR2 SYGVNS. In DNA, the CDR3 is TGTGCCAGCAGTGAATATAAGGGAGCTGGGGCCAACGTCCTGACTTTC. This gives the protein CASSEYKGAGANVLTF.